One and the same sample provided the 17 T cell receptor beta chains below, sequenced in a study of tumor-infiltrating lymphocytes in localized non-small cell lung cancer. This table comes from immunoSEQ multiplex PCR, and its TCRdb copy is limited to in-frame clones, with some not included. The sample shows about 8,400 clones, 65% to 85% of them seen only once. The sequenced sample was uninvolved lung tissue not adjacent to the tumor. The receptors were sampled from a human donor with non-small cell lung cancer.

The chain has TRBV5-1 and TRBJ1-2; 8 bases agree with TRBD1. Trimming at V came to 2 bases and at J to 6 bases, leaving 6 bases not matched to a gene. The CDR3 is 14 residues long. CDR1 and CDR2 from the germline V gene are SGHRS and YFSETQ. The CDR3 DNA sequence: TGCGCCAGCAGCTTTCTTGGGACAGGTGATGGCTACACCTTC. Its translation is CASSFLGTGDGYTF.

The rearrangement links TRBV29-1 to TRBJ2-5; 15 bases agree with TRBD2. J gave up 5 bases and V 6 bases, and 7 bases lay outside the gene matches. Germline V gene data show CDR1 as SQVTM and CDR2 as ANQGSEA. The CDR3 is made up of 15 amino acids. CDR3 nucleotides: TGCAGCGTCACCGGACTAGCGGGAGGGTGGGAGACCCAGTACTTC. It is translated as CSVTGLAGGWETQYF.

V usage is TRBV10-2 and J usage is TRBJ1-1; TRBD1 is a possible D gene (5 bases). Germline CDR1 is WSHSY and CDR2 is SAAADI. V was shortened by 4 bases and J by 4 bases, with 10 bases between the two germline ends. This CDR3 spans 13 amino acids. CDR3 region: CASSVPGRTEAFF. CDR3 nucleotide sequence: TGCGCCAGCAGTGTTCCAGGGCGCACTGAAGCTTTCTTT.

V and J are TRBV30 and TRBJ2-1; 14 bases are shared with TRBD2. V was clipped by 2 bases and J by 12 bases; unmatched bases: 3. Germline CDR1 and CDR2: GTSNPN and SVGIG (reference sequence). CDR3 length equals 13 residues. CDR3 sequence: CAWSSGTSGRQFF. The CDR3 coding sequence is TGTGCCTGGAGTTCCGGGACTAGCGGGAGGCAGTTCTTC. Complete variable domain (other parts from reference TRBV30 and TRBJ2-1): SQTIHQWPATLVQPVGSPLSLECTVEGTSNPNLYWYRQAAGRGLQLLFYSVGIGQISSEVPQNLSASRPQDRQFILSSKKLLLSDSGFYLCAWSSGTSGRQFFGPGTRLTVL.

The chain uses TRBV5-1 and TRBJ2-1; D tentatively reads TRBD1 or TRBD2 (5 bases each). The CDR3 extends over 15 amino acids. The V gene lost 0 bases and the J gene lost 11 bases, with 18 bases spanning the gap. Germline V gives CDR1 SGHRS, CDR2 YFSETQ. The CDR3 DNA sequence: TGCGCCAGCAGCTTGGAAACAACGAGGGGTGGAAAGCAGTTCTTC. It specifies CASSLETTRGGKQFF.

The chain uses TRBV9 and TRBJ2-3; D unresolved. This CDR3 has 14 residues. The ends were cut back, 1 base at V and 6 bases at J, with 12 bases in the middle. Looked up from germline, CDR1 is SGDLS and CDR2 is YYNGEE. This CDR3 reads CASSVRMGRDTQYF. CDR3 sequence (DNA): TGTGCCAGCAGCGTAAGGATGGGAAGGGATACGCAGTATTTT. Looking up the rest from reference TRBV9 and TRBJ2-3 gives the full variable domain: DSGVTQTPKHLITATGQRVTLRCSPRSGDLSVYWYQQSLDQGLQFLIQYYNGEERAKGNILERFSAQQFPDLHSELNLSSLELGDSALYFCASSVRMGRDTQYFGPGTRLTVL.

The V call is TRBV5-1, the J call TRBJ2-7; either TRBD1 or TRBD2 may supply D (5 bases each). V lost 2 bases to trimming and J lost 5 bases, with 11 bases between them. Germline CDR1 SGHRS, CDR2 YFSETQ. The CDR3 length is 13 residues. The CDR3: CASSFGRGNEQYF. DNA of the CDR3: TGCGCCAGCAGCTTCGGTCGGGGCAACGAGCAGTACTTC.

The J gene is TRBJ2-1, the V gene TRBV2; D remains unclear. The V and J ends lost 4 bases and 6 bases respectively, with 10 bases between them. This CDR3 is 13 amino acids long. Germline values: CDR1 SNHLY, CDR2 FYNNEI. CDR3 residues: CASSGNTGNEQFF. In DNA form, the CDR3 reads TGTGCCAGCAGTGGCAACACCGGCAATGAGCAGTTCTTC.

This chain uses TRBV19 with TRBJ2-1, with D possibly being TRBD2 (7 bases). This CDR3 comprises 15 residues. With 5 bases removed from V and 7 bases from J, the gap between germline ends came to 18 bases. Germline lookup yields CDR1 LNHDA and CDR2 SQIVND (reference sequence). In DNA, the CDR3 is TGTGCCAGTAGTCCGGGGGGCGGGAGAGGGAATGAGCAGTTCTTC. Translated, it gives CASSPGGGRGNEQFF.

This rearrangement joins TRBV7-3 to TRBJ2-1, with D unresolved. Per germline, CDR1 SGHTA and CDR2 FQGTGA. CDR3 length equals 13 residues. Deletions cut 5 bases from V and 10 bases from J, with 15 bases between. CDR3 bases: TGTGCCAGCAGCCCCCTGGACCGTGAGGAGCAGTTCTTC. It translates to CASSPLDREEQFF.

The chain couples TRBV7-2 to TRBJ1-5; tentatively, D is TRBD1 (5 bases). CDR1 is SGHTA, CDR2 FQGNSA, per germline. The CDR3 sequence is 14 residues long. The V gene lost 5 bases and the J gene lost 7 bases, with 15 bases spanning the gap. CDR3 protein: CASSQTGGYQPQHF. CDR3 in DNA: TGTGCCAGCAGCCAAACCGGGGGTTACCAGCCCCAGCATTTT.

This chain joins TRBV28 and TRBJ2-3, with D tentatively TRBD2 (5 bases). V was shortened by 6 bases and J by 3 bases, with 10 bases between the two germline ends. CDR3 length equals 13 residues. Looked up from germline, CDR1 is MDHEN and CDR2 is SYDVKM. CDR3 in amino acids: CASSRDGTDTQYF. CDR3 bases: TGTGCCAGCAGCCGGGATGGGACAGATACGCAGTATTTT.

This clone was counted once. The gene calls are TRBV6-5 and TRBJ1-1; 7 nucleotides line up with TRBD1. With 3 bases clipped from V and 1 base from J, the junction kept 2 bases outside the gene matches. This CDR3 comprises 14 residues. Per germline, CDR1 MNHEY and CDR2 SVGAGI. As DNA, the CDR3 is TGTGCCAGCAGTTATTGGACAGGGAACACTGAAGCTTTCTTT. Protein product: CASSYWTGNTEAFF.

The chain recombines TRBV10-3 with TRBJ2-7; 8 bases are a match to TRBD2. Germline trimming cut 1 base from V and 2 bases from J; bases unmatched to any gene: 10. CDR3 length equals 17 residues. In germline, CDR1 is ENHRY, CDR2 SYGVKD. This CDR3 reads CAISELNRGGNTYEQYF. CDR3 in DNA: TGTGCCATCAGTGAGTTGAATCGCGGGGGGAATACCTACGAGCAGTACTTC.

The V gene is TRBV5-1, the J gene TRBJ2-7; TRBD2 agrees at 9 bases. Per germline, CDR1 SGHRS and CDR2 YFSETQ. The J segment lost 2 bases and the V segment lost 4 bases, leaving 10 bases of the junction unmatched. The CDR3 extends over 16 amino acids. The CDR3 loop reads CASSPMLAGTAYEQYF. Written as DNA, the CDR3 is TGCGCCAGCAGCCCAATGCTAGCGGGAACAGCCTACGAGCAGTACTTC.

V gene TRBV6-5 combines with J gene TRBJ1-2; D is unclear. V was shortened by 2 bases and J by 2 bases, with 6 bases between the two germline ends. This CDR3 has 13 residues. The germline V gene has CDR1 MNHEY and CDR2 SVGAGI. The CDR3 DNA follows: TGTGCCAGCAGTTACAAGAGGAACTATGGCTACACCTTC. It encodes CASSYKRNYGYTF.

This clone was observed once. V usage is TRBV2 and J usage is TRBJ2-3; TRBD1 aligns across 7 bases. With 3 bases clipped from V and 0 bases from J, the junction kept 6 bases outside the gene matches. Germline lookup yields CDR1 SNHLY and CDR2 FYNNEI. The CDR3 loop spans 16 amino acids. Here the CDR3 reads CASSDLDRRSTDTQYF. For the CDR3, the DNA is TGTGCCAGCAGTGACCTGGACAGGCGAAGCACAGATACGCAGTATTTT.